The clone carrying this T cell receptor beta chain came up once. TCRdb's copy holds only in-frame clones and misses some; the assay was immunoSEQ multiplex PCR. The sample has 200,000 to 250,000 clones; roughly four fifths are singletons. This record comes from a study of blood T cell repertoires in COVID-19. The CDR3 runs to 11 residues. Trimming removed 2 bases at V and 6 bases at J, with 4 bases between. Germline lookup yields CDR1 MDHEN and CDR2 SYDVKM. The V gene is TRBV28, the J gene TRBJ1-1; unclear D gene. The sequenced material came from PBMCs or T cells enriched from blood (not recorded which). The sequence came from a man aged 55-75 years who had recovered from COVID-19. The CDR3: CASSLEAEAFF. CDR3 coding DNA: TGTGCCAGCAGTTTAGAGGCTGAAGCTTTCTTT.